The T cell receptor beta chain under discussion was sequenced for a study of cytomegalovirus exposure and HLA in healthy donors. Findings and limits, study-wide: Rare TCR sequences predominated, though certain public TCRs were found in many donors. Among the CMV-associated chains, three were confirmed in vitro as specific for CMV antigens. Researchers catalogued 150 or so TCR beta chains as cytomegalovirus-associated.

Using immunoSEQ multiplex PCR, the repertoire was profiled, and TCRdb retains in-frame clones only, with some absent. Of around 350,000 clones in the sample, 86% were seen once. Separate from the approximately 700-subject first cohort was the 120-subject validation cohort, to which the donors belonged. CDR1 and CDR2 from the germline V gene are MNHEY and SMNVEV (reference sequence). Between the trimmed V and J ends, which lost 2 bases and 0 bases, there was a span of 6 bases. The CDR3 is 14 residues long. As for this clone: Antigen specificity is unknown. The identical CDR3 is also encoded by other nucleotide sequences in the sample.

The sample consisted of PBMCs. The TCR comes from a woman in her late teens or twenties in good health and CMV-seronegative. The rearrangement links TRBV27 to TRBJ2-3, with D possibly matching TRBD2 (5 bases). The CDR3 DNA reads as TGTGCCAGCAGTTTAGGACTTAGCACAGATACGCAGTATTTT. It encodes CASSLGLSTDTQYF.